This passage covers 23 T cell receptor beta chains from one sample sequenced in a study of shared clonotypes between healthy human individuals. Profiled with immunoSEQ multiplex PCR; TCRdb holds only in-frame clones, not every one. The sample consists of a few hundred thousand clones, about 96% of them appearing once. Sequencing input: memory CD8+ T cells sorted from blood. The subset here: CD45RO+ cells pooled with CCR7-negative TemRA cells. Source of these receptors: a man aged 30 to 39 in good health.

Notes on this clone: In the same sample, other DNA sequences code for this CDR3. This chain connects TRBV28 to TRBJ1-1; tentative D call: TRBD1 (6 bases). The germline gives CDR1 MDHEN, CDR2 SYDVKM. V was trimmed by 3 bases and J by 2 bases, leaving 10 bases between them. The CDR3 consists of 14 residues. The CDR3, as DNA: TGTGCCAGCAGTTTTCACAGGGTTAACACTGAAGCTTTCTTT. Protein product: CASSFHRVNTEAFF.

V is TRBV6-1 and J is TRBJ1-3; D gene ambiguous. The CDR3 consists of 14 residues. The V and J ends lost 7 bases and 2 bases respectively, with 12 bases between them. Per germline, CDR1 MNHNS and CDR2 SASEGT. The CDR3 region has the DNA TGTGCCAGCACTACCCGTAGCCCTGGAAACACCATATATTTT. It codes for CASTTRSPGNTIYF.

V usage is TRBV12-5 and J usage is TRBJ2-3; 11 bases line up with TRBD2. This CDR3 spans 15 amino acids. V lost 5 bases and J lost 2; bases outside the gene matches: 3. Germline values: CDR1 LGHNT, CDR2 FRNRAP. CDR3 in DNA: TGTGCTAGTGGTGGACTAGCGGGCCTCACAGATACGCAGTATTTT. Its protein product is CASGGLAGLTDTQYF. Combining the CDR3 with reference TRBV12-5 and TRBJ2-3 gives the whole variable domain DARVTQTPRHKVTEMGQEVTMRCQPILGHNTVFWYRQTMMQGLELLAYFRNRAPLDDSGMPKDRFSAEMPDATLATLKIQPSEPRDSAVYFCASGGLAGLTDTQYFGPGTRLTVL.

For this clone: The sample holds other DNA sequences that translate to the same CDR3. The V and J genes are TRBV28 and TRBJ2-7; 9 positions match TRBD2. J was trimmed by 2 bases and V by 5 bases; bases with no gene match: 4. Germline V gives CDR1 MDHEN, CDR2 SYDVKM. This CDR3 is 14 amino acids long. The CDR3 DNA is TGTGCCAGCAGTCCAGCGGGAGGACCCTACGAGCAGTACTTC. This translates into CASSPAGGPYEQYF.

In this sample, this clone turned up once. At one end the junction does not follow the germline gene, possibly because of a read error. The V gene is TRBV20-1, the J gene TRBJ2-1, with no clear D. The CDR3 is 11 amino acids. Germline loops: CDR1 DFQATT, CDR2 SNEGSKA (reference sequence). In nucleotides, the CDR3 is TGCAGTGCTAGACCCCACAAGGAGCAGTTCTTC. Translated, it gives CSARPHKEQFF.

The chain recombines TRBV5-1 with TRBJ2-5; 10 bases agree with TRBD2. This CDR3 comprises 15 residues. Unmatched junction bases numbered 4, after V lost 1 base and J lost 4 bases. CDR1 SGHRS and CDR2 YFSETQ come from the germline V gene. CDR3 DNA sequence: TGCGCCAGCAGCTTGTGGAGCGGGAGGGCAGAGACCCAGTACTTC. Translation gives CASSLWSGRAETQYF.

Note on this clone: At one boundary the junction diverges from the germline segment, which might be a read error. Different DNA sequences within this sample yield the same CDR3. The V and J genes are TRBV6-5 and TRBJ1-5; 8 bases are a match to TRBD1. The germline V gene has CDR1 MNHEY and CDR2 SVGAGI. There are 15 residues in the CDR3. In DNA, the CDR3 is TGTGCCAGCAGTTTCACAGGGGGGAGCAATCAACCCCAGCATTTT. It encodes CASSFTGGSNQPQHF.

This clone was picked up a small number of times. This rearrangement joins TRBV19 to TRBJ1-5; D unresolved. Looked up from germline, CDR1 is LNHDA and CDR2 is SQIVND (reference sequence). The CDR3 totals 14 residues. Trimming removed 3 bases from V and 5 bases from J, with 11 bases in between. CDR3 nucleotide sequence: TGTGCCAGTAGTATCGGTGGCGGGTATCAGCCCCAGCATTTT. Translated: CASSIGGGYQPQHF.

The genes are TRBV6-5 and TRBJ2-1; no reliable D call. This CDR3 spans 11 amino acids. Trimming left V 4 bases short and J 7 bases short, with 5 bases between. Germline V gives CDR1 MNHEY, CDR2 SVGAGI. CDR3 loop: CASSFGNEQFF. DNA of the CDR3: TGTGCCAGCAGTTTCGGGAATGAGCAGTTCTTC.

The table lists this clone with a count of one. This chain uses TRBV5-6 with TRBJ2-7; perhaps TRBD2 as D (5 bases). The CDR3 loop spans 14 amino acids. Trimming pared 0 bases from V and 3 bases from J, leaving 10 bases between. Germline CDR1 reads SGHDT; CDR2 reads YYEEEE. Here the CDR3 reads CASSLAGENYEQYF. The CDR3 nucleotides are TGTGCCAGCAGCTTGGCCGGGGAGAACTACGAGCAGTACTTC.

J is TRBJ2-7 and V is TRBV28; 12 bases map to TRBD2. This CDR3 region has 18 residues. CDR1 is MDHEN, CDR2 SYDVKM, per germline. V lost 1 base, J lost 3 bases, and 10 bases stayed unmatched. The CDR3 reads CASSLFPTLAGGIYEQYF. DNA of the CDR3: TGTGCCAGCAGTTTATTCCCTACACTAGCGGGAGGTATCTACGAGCAGTACTTC.

The chain couples TRBV11-3 to TRBJ2-3; unclear D gene. Germline assignment: CDR1 SGHNT and CDR2 YENEEA. V was trimmed by 5 bases and J by 2 bases, leaving 8 bases between them. CDR3 length: 13 residues. The CDR3, as DNA: TGTGCCAGCAGCCCTACCCCCACAGATACGCAGTATTTT. This sequence encodes CASSPTPTDTQYF.

The rearrangement joins TRBV4-1 to TRBJ1-4; no reliable D call. Trimming took 0 bases from V and 6 from J, leaving 5 bases between them. There are 13 residues in the CDR3. Germline V CDR1 and CDR2: MGHRA, YSYEKL. The CDR3 bases are TGCGCCAGCAGCCAAGAGCGAGATGAAAAACTGTTTTTT. Translated, it gives CASSQERDEKLFF.

The table lists this clone with a few counts. The J gene is TRBJ1-5, the V gene TRBV23-1; the D gene is possibly TRBD1 (6 bases). TRBV23-1 is annotated as an ORF whose role is uncertain. This CDR3 has 15 amino acids. V dropped 0 bases and J dropped 2 bases, with 8 bases sitting between them. The CDR3 DNA sequence: TGCGCCAGCAGTCAATCTAGACAGGGCAATCAGCCCCAGCATTTT. Its protein product is CASSQSRQGNQPQHF.

The chain has TRBV27 and TRBJ2-7; 9 bases fit TRBD1. The length of the CDR3 is 14 residues. With V trimmed by 4 bases and J by 1 base, 2 bases remained unmatched. Germline V gene data show CDR1 as MNHEY and CDR2 as SMNVEV (reference sequence). The CDR3 sequence: CASSWGTGSYEQYF. The DNA for the CDR3 is TGTGCCAGCAGTTGGGGGACAGGGTCCTACGAGCAGTACTTC.

The CDR3 region is CASSLGQGGGYGYTF. The CDR3 DNA reads TGTGCCAGCAGCCTAGGACAGGGAGGCGGCTATGGCTACACCTTC. V usage is TRBV6-1 and J usage is TRBJ1-2, with 8 positions matching TRBD1. Germline CDR1 and CDR2: MNHNS and SASEGT. V was pared by 6 bases and J by 4 bases, with 10 bases of the junction left unmatched. This CDR3 spans 15 amino acids.

This chain uses TRBV5-1 with TRBJ2-5; the match to TRBD2 covers 7 bases. Germline assignment: CDR1 SGHRS and CDR2 YFSETQ. CDR3 size: 14 residues. Losses at the gene ends were 4 bases for V and 1 base for J; bases not matched to a gene: 4. CDR3 residues: CASSAGVPQETQYF. In nucleotides, the CDR3 is TGCGCCAGCAGCGCGGGGGTGCCCCAAGAGACCCAGTACTTC. Full variable domain (missing parts from reference TRBV5-1 and TRBJ2-5): KAGVTQTPRYLIKTRGQQVTLSCSPISGHRSVSWYQQTPGQGLQFLFEYFSETQRNKGNFPGRFSGRQFSNSRSEMNVSTLELGDSALYLCASSAGVPQETQYFGPGTRLLVL.

Notes on this clone: Within the sample, other DNA sequences also encode this same CDR3. The gene calls are TRBV29-1 and TRBJ2-5; 7 positions match TRBD1. The CDR3 has 13 amino acids. Germline V gives CDR1 SQVTM, CDR2 ANQGSEA. The V and J ends lost 3 bases and 2 bases, in that order; junction bases with no gene match: 3. CDR3 residues: CSVEGTVQETQYF. CDR3 nucleotides: TGCAGCGTTGAGGGGACAGTTCAAGAGACCCAGTACTTC.

This chain connects TRBV10-3 to TRBJ2-3; D is possibly TRBD2 (5 bases). V lost 3 bases and J 6 bases, leaving 16 bases between the germline ends. The germline gives CDR1 ENHRY, CDR2 SYGVKD. The CDR3 has 15 residues. CDR3: CAISDRGRTGDTQYF. The DNA of the CDR3 is TGTGCCATCAGTGACCGAGGGCGGACTGGTGATACGCAGTATTTT.

CDR3 coding DNA: TGCGCCAGCAGCTCTGAGAACAGGGCCTATGGCTACACCTTC. It yields the protein CASSSENRAYGYTF. The chain uses TRBV5-1 and TRBJ1-2, with a weak D call TRBD1 (6 bases). Germline assignment: CDR1 SGHRS and CDR2 YFSETQ. The CDR3 loop spans 14 amino acids. Trimming removed 3 bases from V and 4 bases from J, with 13 bases in between.

The chain has TRBV30 and TRBJ1-1, with 9 nucleotides matching TRBD1. Germline CDR1 reads GTSNPN; CDR2 reads SVGIG (reference sequence). The trim removed 5 bases at V and 8 bases at J, leaving 6 bases unmatched. The CDR3 consists of 12 residues. The CDR3 loop reads CAWWGQGAEAFF. The CDR3 region has the DNA TGTGCCTGGTGGGGACAGGGAGCCGAAGCTTTCTTT.

This clone was picked up a small number of times. The chain links TRBV28 to TRBJ1-5; TRBD1 matches 7 bases. This CDR3 region has 17 residues. The J segment lost 6 bases and the V segment lost 5 bases, leaving 16 bases of the junction unmatched. CDR1 and CDR2 from the germline V gene are MDHEN and SYDVKM. CDR3 nucleotides: TGTGCCAGCAGTCGGGACAGCCGCCTGGGGGGAGTTCAGCCCCAGCATTTT. It translates to CASSRDSRLGGVQPQHF. The full variable domain, its missing parts supplied by reference TRBV28 and TRBJ1-5, is DVKVTQSSRYLVKRTGEKVFLECVQDMDHENMFWYRQDPGLGLRLIYFSYDVKMKEKGDIPEGYSVSREKKERFSLILESASTNQTSMYLCASSRDSRLGGVQPQHFGDGTRLSIL.

A word on this clone: This CDR3 is also generated by other DNA sequences in the sample. V is TRBV7-9 and J is TRBJ2-1; D gene unclear. CDR3 length equals 13 residues. CDR1 and CDR2 (germline): SEHNR, FQNEAQ (reference sequence). Trimming removed 3 bases from V and 3 bases from J, with 6 bases in between. The CDR3 sequence is CASSLTGYNEQFF. The DNA of the CDR3 is TGTGCCAGCAGCTTGACTGGCTACAATGAGCAGTTCTTC.